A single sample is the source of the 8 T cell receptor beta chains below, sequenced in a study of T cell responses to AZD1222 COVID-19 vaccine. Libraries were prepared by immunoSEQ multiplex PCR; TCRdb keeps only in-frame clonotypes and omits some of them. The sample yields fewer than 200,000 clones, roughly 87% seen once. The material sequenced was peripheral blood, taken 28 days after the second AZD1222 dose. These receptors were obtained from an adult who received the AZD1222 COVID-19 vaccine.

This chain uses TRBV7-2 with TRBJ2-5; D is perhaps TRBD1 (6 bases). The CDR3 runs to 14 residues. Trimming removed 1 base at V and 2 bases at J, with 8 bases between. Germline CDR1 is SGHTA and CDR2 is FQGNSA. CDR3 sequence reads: CASSLDRGQETQYF. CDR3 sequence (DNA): TGTGCCAGCAGCTTAGATAGGGGGCAAGAGACCCAGTACTTC.

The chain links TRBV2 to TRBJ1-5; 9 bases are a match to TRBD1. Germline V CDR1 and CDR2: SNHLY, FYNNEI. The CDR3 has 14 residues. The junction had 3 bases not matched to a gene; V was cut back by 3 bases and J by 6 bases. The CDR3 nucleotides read TGTGCCAGCAGTGATGGGACAGGGCGTCAGCCCCAGCATTTT. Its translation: CASSDGTGRQPQHF.

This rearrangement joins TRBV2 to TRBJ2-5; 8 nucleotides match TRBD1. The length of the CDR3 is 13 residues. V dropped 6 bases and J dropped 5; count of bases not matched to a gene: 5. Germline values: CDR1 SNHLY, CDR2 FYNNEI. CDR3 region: CASRDRVGETQYF. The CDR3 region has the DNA TGTGCCAGCAGGGACAGGGTGGGGGAGACCCAGTACTTC.

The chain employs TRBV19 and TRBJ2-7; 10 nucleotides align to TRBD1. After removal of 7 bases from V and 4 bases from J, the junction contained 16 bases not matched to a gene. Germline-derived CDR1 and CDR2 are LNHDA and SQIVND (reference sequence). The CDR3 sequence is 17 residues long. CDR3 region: CASTPIASRQGAYEQYF. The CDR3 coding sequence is TGTGCCAGTACCCCGATCGCGTCGAGACAGGGGGCATACGAGCAGTACTTC.

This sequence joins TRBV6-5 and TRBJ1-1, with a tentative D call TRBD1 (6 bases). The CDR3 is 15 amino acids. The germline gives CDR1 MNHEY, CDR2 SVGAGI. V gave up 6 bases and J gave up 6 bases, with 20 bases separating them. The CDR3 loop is CASREAGGRLAEAFF. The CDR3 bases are TGTGCCAGCAGAGAGGCGGGGGGGCGCTTGGCTGAAGCTTTCTTT.

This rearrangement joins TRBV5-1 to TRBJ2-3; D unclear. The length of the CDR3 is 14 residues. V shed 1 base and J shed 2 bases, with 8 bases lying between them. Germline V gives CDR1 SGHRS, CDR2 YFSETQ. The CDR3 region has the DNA TGCGCCAGCAGCTTGACGCGGTTCACAGATACGCAGTATTTT. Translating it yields CASSLTRFTDTQYF.

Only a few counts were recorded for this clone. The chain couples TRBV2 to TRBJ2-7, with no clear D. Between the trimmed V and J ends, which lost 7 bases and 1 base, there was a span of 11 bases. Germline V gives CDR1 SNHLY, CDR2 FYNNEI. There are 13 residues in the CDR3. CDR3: CASMGGQSYEQYF. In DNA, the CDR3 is TGTGCCAGCATGGGTGGCCAGTCCTACGAGCAGTACTTC.

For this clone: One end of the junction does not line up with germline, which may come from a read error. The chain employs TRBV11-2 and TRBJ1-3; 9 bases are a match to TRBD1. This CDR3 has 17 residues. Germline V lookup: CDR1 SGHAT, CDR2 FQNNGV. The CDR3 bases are TGTGCCAGCAGCTTAGCCCGGGGACAGGGCTCTAGAAACACCATATATTTT. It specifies CASSLARGQGSRNTIYF. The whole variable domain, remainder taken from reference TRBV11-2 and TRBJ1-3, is EAGVAQSPRYKIIEKRQSVAFWCNPISGHATLYWYQQILGQGPKLLIQFQNNGVVDDSQLPKDRFSAERLKGVDSTLKIQPAKLEDSAVYLCASSLARGQGSRNTIYFGEGSWLTVV.